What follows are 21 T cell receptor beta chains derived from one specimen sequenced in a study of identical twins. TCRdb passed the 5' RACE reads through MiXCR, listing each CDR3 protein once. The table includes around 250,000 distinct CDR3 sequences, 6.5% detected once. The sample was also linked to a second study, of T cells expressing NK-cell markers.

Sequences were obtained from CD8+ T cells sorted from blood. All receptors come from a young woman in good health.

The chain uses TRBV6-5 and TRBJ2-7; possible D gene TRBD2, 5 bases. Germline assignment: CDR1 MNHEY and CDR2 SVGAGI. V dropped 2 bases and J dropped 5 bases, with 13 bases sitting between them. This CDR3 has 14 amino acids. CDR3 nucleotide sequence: TGTGCCAGCAGTTACGGGAGTGGCGGCCACGAGCAGTACTTC. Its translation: CASSYGSGGHEQYF.

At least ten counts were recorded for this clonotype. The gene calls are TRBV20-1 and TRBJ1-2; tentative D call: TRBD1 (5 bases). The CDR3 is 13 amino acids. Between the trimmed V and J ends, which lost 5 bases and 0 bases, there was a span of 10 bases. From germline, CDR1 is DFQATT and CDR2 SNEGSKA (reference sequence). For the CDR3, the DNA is TGCAGTGCTTTTGACAGAACTAACTATGGCTACACCTTC. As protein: CSAFDRTNYGYTF.

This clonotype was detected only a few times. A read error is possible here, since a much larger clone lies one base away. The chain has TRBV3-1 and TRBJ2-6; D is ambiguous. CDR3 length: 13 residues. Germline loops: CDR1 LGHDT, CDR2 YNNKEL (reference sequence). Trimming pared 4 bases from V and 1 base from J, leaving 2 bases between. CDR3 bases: TGTGCCAGCAGCCCTTCTGGGGCCAACGTCCTGACTTTC. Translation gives CASSPSGANVLTF.

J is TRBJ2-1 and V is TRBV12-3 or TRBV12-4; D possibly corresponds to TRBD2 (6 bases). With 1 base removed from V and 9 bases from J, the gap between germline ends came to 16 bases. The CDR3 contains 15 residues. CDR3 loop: CASSLEGLPRGEQFF. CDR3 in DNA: TGTGCCAGCAGTTTAGAGGGACTCCCGAGGGGTGAGCAGTTCTTC.

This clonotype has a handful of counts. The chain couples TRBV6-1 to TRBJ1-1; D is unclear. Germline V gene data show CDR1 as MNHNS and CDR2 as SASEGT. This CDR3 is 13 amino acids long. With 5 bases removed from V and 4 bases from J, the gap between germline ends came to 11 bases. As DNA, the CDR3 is TGTGCCAGCAGTAGCCTTGAGAGCACTGAAGCTTTCTTT. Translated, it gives CASSSLESTEAFF.

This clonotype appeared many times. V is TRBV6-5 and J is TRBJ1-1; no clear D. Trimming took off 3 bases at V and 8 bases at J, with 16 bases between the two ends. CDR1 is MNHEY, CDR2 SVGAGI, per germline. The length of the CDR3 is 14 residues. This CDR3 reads CASSYGVAVSEAFF. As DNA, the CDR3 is TGTGCCAGCAGTTATGGGGTTGCGGTTTCGGAAGCTTTCTTT.

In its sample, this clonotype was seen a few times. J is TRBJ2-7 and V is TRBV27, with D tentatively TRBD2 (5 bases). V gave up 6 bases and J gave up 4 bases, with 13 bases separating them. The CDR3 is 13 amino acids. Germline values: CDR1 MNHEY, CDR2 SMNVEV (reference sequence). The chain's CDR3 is CASSRARGYEQYF. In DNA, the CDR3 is TGTGCCAGCAGCCGAGCCCGGGGATACGAGCAGTACTTC.

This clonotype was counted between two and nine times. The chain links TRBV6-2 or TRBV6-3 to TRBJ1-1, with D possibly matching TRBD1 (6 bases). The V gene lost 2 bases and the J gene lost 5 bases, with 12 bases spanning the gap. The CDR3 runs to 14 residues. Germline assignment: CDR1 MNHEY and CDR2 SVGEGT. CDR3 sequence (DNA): TGTGCCAGCAGTTACCGGGGGGCCTGGACTGAAGCTTTCTTT. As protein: CASSYRGAWTEAFF.

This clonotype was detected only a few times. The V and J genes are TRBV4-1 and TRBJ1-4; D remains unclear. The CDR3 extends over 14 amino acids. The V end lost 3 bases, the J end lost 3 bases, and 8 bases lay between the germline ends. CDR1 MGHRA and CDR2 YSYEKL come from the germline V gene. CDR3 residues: CASSQGNSNEKLFF. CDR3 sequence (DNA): TGCGCCAGCAGCCAGGGGAATTCTAATGAAAAACTGTTTTTT.

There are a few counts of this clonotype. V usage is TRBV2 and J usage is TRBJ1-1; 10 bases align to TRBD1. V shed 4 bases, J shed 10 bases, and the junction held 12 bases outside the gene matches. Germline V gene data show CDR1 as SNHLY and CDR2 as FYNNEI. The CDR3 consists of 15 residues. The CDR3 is CASSGRDRGTNGAFF. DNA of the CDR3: TGTGCCAGCAGTGGGCGGGACAGGGGTACGAACGGAGCTTTCTTT.

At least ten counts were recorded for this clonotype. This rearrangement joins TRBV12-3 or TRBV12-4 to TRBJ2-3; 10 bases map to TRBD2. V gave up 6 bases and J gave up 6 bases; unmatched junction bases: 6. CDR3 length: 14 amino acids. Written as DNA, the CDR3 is TGTGCCAGCAGGGACGAGCGGGAGGGCGATACGCAGTATTTT. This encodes CASRDEREGDTQYF.

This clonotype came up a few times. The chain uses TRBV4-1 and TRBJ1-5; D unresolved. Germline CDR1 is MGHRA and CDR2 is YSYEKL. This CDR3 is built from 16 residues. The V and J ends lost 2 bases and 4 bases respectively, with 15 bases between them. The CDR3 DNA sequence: TGCGCCAGCAGCCAACTCTCGGCGGGGAGAAATCAGCCCCAGCATTTT. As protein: CASSQLSAGRNQPQHF.

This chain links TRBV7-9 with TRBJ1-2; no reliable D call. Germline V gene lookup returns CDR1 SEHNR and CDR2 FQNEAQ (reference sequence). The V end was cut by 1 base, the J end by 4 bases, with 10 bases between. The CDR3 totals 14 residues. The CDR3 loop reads CASSLDLGPYGYTF. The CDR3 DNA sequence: TGTGCCAGCAGCTTAGATCTGGGCCCCTATGGCTACACCTTC.

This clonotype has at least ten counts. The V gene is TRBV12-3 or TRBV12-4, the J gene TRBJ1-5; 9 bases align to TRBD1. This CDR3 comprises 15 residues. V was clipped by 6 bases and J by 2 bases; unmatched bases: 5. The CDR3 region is CASRPGQGGNQPQHF. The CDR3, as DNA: TGTGCCAGCAGGCCGGGACAGGGTGGCAATCAGCCCCAGCATTTT.

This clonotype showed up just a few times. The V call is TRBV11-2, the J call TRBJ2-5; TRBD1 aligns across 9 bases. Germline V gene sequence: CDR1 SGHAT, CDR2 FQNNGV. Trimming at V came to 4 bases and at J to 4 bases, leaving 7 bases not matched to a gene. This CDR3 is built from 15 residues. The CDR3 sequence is CASSSDRGSLETQYF. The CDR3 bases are TGTGCCAGCAGCTCCGACAGGGGGTCACTAGAGACCCAGTACTTC.

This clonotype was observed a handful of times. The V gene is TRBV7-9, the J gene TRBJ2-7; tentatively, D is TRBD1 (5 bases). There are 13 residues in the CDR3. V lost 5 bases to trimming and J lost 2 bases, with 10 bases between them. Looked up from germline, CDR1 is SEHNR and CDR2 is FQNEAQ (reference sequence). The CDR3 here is CASSLQDTYEQYF. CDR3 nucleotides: TGTGCCAGCAGCCTACAGGATACCTACGAGCAGTACTTC.

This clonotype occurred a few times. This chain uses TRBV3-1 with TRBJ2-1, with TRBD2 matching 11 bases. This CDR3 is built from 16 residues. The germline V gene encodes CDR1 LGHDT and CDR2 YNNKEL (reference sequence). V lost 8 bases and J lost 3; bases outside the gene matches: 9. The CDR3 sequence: CASSPTSGGLYNEQFF. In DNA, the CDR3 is TGTGCCAGCTCACCCACTAGCGGGGGTCTCTACAATGAGCAGTTCTTC.

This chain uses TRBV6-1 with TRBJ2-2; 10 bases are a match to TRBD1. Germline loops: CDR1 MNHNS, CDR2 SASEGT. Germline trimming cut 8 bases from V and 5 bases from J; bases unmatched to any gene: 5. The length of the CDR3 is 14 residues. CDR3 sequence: CASLPGQGTGELFF. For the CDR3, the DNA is TGTGCCAGCCTCCCGGGACAGGGGACCGGGGAGCTGTTTTTT.

Written as DNA, the CDR3 is TGTGCCAGCAGCTCGCTGGAGGGACTCAACCAAGAGACCCAGTACTTC. It encodes CASSSLEGLNQETQYF. The V gene is TRBV11-2, the J gene TRBJ2-5; tentatively, D is TRBD2 (6 bases). The ends were cut back, 4 bases at V and 0 bases at J, with 15 bases in the middle. CDR1 and CDR2 (germline): SGHAT, FQNNGV. The CDR3 length is 16 residues.

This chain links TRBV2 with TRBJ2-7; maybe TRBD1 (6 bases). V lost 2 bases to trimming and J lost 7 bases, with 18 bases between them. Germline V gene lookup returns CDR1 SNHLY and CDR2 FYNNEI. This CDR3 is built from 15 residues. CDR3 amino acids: CASSELGGAGWEQYF. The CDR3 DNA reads TGTGCCAGCAGTGAACTTGGGGGCGCAGGGTGGGAGCAGTACTTC.

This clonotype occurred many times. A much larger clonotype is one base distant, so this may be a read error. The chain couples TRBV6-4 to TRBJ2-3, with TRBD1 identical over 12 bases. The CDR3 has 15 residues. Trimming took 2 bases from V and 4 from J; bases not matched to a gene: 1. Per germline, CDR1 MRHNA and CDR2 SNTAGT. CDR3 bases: TGTGCCAGCAGTGACGGGACAGGGGGCGCAGATACGCAGTATTTT. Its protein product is CASSDGTGGADTQYF.